This T cell receptor (beta chain) derives from a study of T-cell memory formation after mild COVID-19. Across the study: TCR clustering was largely donor specific.

One entry per CDR3 protein, called by TCRdb with MiXCR from the 5' RACE reads. The table includes about 430,000 distinct CDR3 sequences, around 17% detected once. This clonotype occurred a few times. The receptor was isolated from a man younger than 30 who had mild COVID-19 (a few samples of this study predate the infection). Cell type and time point are not known. The source material was PBMCs or a T cell subset sorted from them (not recorded which).

The CDR3 nucleotides are TGTGCCACCCGGCCTGGGCTAAATGAGCAGTTCTTC. Translated, it gives CATRPGLNEQFF. This chain connects TRBV7-9 to TRBJ2-1; D not certain. CDR1 is SEHNR and CDR2 is FQNEAQ in the germline V gene (reference sequence). Trimming left V 10 bases short and J 7 bases short, with 14 bases between. The CDR3 covers 12 residues.